The 17 T cell receptor beta chains below were found in one sample sequenced in a study of tumor and adjacent non-tumor tissue in lung cancer. No cell sorting was done before RNA was extracted from the tissue. This non-tumor lung sample came from over 3 cm beyond the tumor edge. TCRbeta libraries were built with three rounds of nested PCR, modified from ARM-PCR. Via MiXCR, TCRdb re-called the multiplex PCR reads, giving one row per CDR3 protein. The sample consists of some 100,000 distinct CDR3 sequences, about 62% of them appearing once. The sequenced sample was distant non-tumor lung tissue. These TCRs come from a man aged 30 to 45 with non-small cell lung cancer.

V and J are TRBV6-5 and TRBJ2-7; 9 bases agree with TRBD1. The trim removed 9 bases at V and 7 bases at J, leaving 13 bases unmatched. Germline V lookup: CDR1 MNHEY, CDR2 SVGAGI. This CDR3 comprises 14 residues. The CDR3 region has the DNA TGTGCCAGGAGTGGAACAGGGGGCTCAGAAGAGCAGTACTTC. Protein sequence: CARSGTGGSEEQYF.

The table lists this clonotype with a count of one. This CDR3 is missing its conserved last phenylalanine or tryptophan, likely due to a read error. The chain recombines TRBV7-8 with TRBJ2-3; D unclear. The germline V gene has CDR1 SGHVS and CDR2 FQNEAQ. The CDR3 extends over 13 amino acids. The CDR3 DNA sequence: TGTGCCAGCAGCTTAGTACCCACAGATACACAGTATTCT. As protein: CASSLVPTDTQYS.

Notes on this clonotype: An end of the junction differs from the germline gene, which may be a read error. The chain couples TRBV20-1 to TRBJ2-7; D unclear. This CDR3 is 13 amino acids long. CDR1 is DFQATT, CDR2 SNEGSKA, per germline (reference sequence). CDR3 amino acids: CSSTRNSSYERYF. CDR3 in DNA: TGCAGTTCGACCCGGAACTCATCCTACGAGCGGTACTTC.

This chain links TRBV7-8 with TRBJ2-2; D is possibly TRBD1 or TRBD2 (5 bases each). V lost 5 bases to trimming and J lost 7 bases, with 17 bases between them. This CDR3 is 15 amino acids long. Germline V gene lookup returns CDR1 SGHVS and CDR2 FQNEAQ. In nucleotides, the CDR3 is TGTGCCAGCAGCGGAACGGGACGGATGGGCGGGGAGCTGTTTTTT. Protein product: CASSGTGRMGGELFF.

On this clonotype itself: Relative to the germline gene, one junction end is altered; a read error may explain this. V and J are TRBV14 and TRBJ1-5; D call uncertain. Germline-derived CDR1 and CDR2 are SGHDN and FVKESK. CDR3 length equals 15 residues. The CDR3 region has the DNA TGTGCCAGCAGCCAAGAGAGTAATAGCAATCAGCCCCAACATTTT. This codes for CASSQESNSNQPQHF.

A remark on this clonotype: The junction departs from the called germline gene at one end, perhaps through a read error. V usage is TRBV4-2 and J usage is TRBJ2-1; D perhaps matches TRBD2 (5 bases). CDR1 is LGHNA and CDR2 is YNFKEQ in the germline V gene. This CDR3 is 16 amino acids long. The CDR3 DNA reads TGTGCCAGCAACCAAGAGTTGTCGGATGAGGGCCATGAGCAGTTCTTC. Protein sequence: CASNQELSDEGHEQFF.

The chain joins TRBV5-1 to TRBJ2-2, with D tentatively TRBD1 (6 bases). Trimming left V 6 bases short and J 2 bases short, with 17 bases between. Germline V gene sequence: CDR1 SGHRS, CDR2 YFSETQ. CDR3 length: 16 amino acids. CDR3 sequence reads: CASKLAGTSNTGELFF. CDR3 nucleotides: TGCGCCAGCAAGTTGGCCGGGACATCTAACACCGGGGAGCTGTTTTTT.

This clonotype was seen a handful of times. V gene TRBV30 combines with J gene TRBJ2-2; D gene ambiguous. The CDR3 has 12 amino acids. Germline lookup yields CDR1 GTSNPN and CDR2 SVGIG (reference sequence). The CDR3 reads CGLTGNTGELFF. In DNA, the CDR3 is TGTGGCCTGACTGGAAACACCGGGGAGCTGTTTTTT.

Turning to this clonotype: The junction and the germline gene differ at one end; a read error may be behind it. CDR3 coding DNA: TGCGCCAGCGACAGGGGTTATAGCAATGAGCCCCAGCAATTT. Translation gives CASDRGYSNEPQQF. The genes are TRBV4-1 and TRBJ1-5, with 8 bases lining up with TRBD1. This CDR3 contains 14 residues. Germline CDR1 reads MGHRA; CDR2 reads YSYEKL.

This clonotype was picked up one time. The chain joins TRBV20-1 to TRBJ1-3; no definite D call. Germline V gene lookup returns CDR1 DFQATT and CDR2 SNEGSKA (reference sequence). Trimming shortened V by 4 bases and J by 1 base, and 8 bases separated the two germline ends. The CDR3 loop spans 13 amino acids. CDR3 coding DNA: TGCAGTGCTAATCAAGTGTCTGGAAACACCATATATTTT. This translates into CSANQVSGNTIYF.

This clonotype appeared a few times. Relative to the germline gene, one junction end is altered; a read error may explain this. The chain recombines TRBV7-8 with TRBJ1-1, with TRBD1 identical over 8 bases. The CDR3 contains 15 residues. From germline, CDR1 is SGHVS and CDR2 FQNEAQ. CDR3 coding DNA: TGTGCCAGCAGCAAAGACAGGGGTCGCGGCACTGAAGCTTTCTTC. Translated: CASSKDRGRGTEAFF. Full variable domain (remainder filled in from reference TRBV7-8 and TRBJ1-1): GAGVSQSPRYKVAKRGQDVALRCDPISGHVSLFWYQQALGQGPEFLTYFQNEAQLDKSGLPSDRFFAERPEGSVSTLKIQRTQQEDSAVYLCASSKDRGRGTEAFFGQGTRLTVV.

Concerning this clonotype itself: A read error may produce the germline difference seen at one junction end. V usage is TRBV5-6 and J usage is TRBJ2-7; 10 bases agree with TRBD1. This CDR3 comprises 13 residues. CDR1 and CDR2 (germline): SGHDT, YYEEEE. DNA for the CDR3: TGTGCCAGCAGCCTGGGACAGGGGAACAAGCAGCACTTC. This translates into CASSLGQGNKQHF.

Points on this clonotype: The conserved phenylalanine or tryptophan normally closing the CDR3 is absent here, so this likely arose from a read error. The chain combines TRBV7-9 with TRBJ2-5, with 9 bases lining up with TRBD1. Trimming at V came to 5 bases and at J to 4 bases, leaving 11 bases not matched to a gene. The germline V gene has CDR1 SEHNR and CDR2 FQNEAQ (reference sequence). This CDR3 is built from 16 residues. CDR3 nucleotide sequence: TGTGCCAGCAGCACTCAACAGGGGGCGAAGAGAGAGACCCAGTACATC. Residues: CASSTQQGAKRETQYI.

Details on this clonotype: The CDR3 does not close with the conserved phenylalanine or tryptophan, likely indicating a read error. V and J are TRBV20-1 and TRBJ2-3, with a weak D call TRBD2 (6 bases). Germline V gene data show CDR1 as DFQATT and CDR2 as SNEGSKA (reference sequence). With 5 bases removed from V and 0 bases from J, the gap between germline ends came to 18 bases. The CDR3 is made up of 16 amino acids. The CDR3 loop reads CSAGRREPDSTDTQYL. CDR3 DNA: TGCAGTGCTGGGCGCCGGGAGCCCGATAGCACAGATACGCAGTATCTT.

As regards this clonotype: Compared with germline, one end of the junction differs, possibly owing to a read error. This chain uses TRBV6-5 with TRBJ2-7; 10 nucleotides match TRBD1. The CDR3 is made up of 14 amino acids. Germline values: CDR1 MNHEY, CDR2 SVGAGI. The CDR3 DNA sequence: TGTGCCAGCACCCGAGGGACAGGGGTCTACGAGCAGTACTTT. It encodes CASTRGTGVYEQYF.

On this clonotype itself: At one end, the junction sequence differs from germline, possibly due to a read error. CDR3 nucleotide sequence: TGTGCCAGCAGTTTGGGACTTGAGGCTCTCTTT. This translates into CASSLGLEALF. V usage is TRBV6-2 or TRBV6-3 and J usage is TRBJ1-1, with TRBD1 as a possible D gene (5 bases). Germline-derived CDR1 and CDR2 are MNHEY and SVGEGT. The CDR3 length is 11 residues.

Regarding this clonotype: A much more abundant neighbour one base away suggests this may be a read error. V usage is TRBV12-3 or TRBV12-4 and J usage is TRBJ1-2, with unresolved D. CDR3 length: 12 residues. The CDR3 nucleotides are TGTGGCAGCAGTTTATTTTCCTATGGCTACACCTTC. Protein: CGSSLFSYGYTF.